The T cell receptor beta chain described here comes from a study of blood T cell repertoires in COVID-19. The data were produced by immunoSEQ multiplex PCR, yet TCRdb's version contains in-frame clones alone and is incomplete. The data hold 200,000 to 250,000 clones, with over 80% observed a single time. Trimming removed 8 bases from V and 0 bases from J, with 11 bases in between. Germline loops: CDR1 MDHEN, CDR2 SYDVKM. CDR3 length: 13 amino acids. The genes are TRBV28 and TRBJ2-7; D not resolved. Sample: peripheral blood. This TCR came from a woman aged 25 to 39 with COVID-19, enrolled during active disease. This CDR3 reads CASLGGPSYEQYF. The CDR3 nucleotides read TGTGCCAGCCTCGGCGGCCCCTCCTACGAGCAGTACTTC.